These 24 T cell receptor beta chains originate from one sample sequenced in a study of metastatic and nonmetastatic thyroid tumors (dated by TCRdb to about 2020). No patient had received any treatment before thyroid surgery. The library was prepared using PCR. For sequencing, an Illumina HiSeq 4000 was employed. TCRdb cleaned the public reads at Q25 with fastp, built clones with MiXCR and kept in-frame beta chains. The sample has roughly 48,000 clones on record, about 15% of them singletons. The ten top clones hold under 3% of the sample. Sequencing input: blood. All receptors derive from a female donor with papillary thyroid cancer or a benign thyroid nodule (not recorded which). Some clones in this sample may be carry-over from other donors' samples.

This clone appeared a few times. This chain joins TRBV4-1 and TRBJ2-5; D is undetermined. The germline gives CDR1 MGHRA, CDR2 YSYEKL. There are 15 residues in the CDR3. The V end lost 4 bases, the J end lost 2 bases, and 14 bases lay between the germline ends. CDR3 sequence: CASSPPPGFQETQYF. CDR3 DNA sequence: TGCGCCAGCAGCCCCCCCCCCGGCTTTCAAGAGACCCAGTACTTC.

This clone was observed many times. The J gene is TRBJ2-3, the V gene TRBV27; TRBD1 matches 9 bases. The CDR3 is made up of 14 amino acids. V shed 5 bases, J shed 4 bases, and the junction held 4 bases outside the gene matches. CDR1 and CDR2 from the germline V gene are MNHEY and SMNVEV (reference sequence). Written as DNA, the CDR3 is TGTGCCAGCAGTCAGAGGACAGGGGCAGATACGCAGTATTTT. Its translation is CASSQRTGADTQYF.

In its sample, this clone was seen many times. The V and J genes are TRBV20-1 and TRBJ1-2; D is perhaps TRBD1 (6 bases). CDR1 and CDR2 from the germline V gene are DFQATT and SNEGSKA (reference sequence). The CDR3 contains 14 residues. Trimming left V 8 bases short and J 2 bases short, with 18 bases between. DNA for the CDR3: TGCAGTACTACCACAGGGTACCAAAACTATGGCTACACCTTC. Protein: CSTTTGYQNYGYTF.

This clone was picked up many times. The chain couples TRBV6-1 to TRBJ2-5, with 7 bases matching TRBD1. Germline V CDR1 and CDR2: MNHNS, SASEGT. CDR3 length: 13 residues. V dropped 5 bases and J dropped 3; count of bases not matched to a gene: 3. The DNA for the CDR3 is TGTGCCAGCAGTAGGGGACAGAAAGAGACCCAGTACTTC. Residues: CASSRGQKETQYF.

This clone was picked up many times. This rearrangement joins TRBV6-2 or TRBV6-3 to TRBJ1-1; 9 nucleotides line up with TRBD1. CDR3 length equals 14 residues. Germline V gives CDR1 MNHEY, CDR2 SVGEGT. V shed 2 bases, J shed 8 bases, and the junction held 6 bases outside the gene matches. CDR3 sequence (DNA): TGTGCCAGCAGTTACCCTCGGACAGGGGCCGAAGCTTTCTTT. Its protein product is CASSYPRTGAEAFF.

This clone was seen many times. V and J are TRBV28 and TRBJ1-5; 7 positions agree with TRBD1. Germline CDR1 is MDHEN and CDR2 is SYDVKM. This CDR3 contains 14 residues. V shed 8 bases and J 6 bases; nucleotides not matched to a gene: 10. CDR3 bases: TGTGCCAGCCTTCAAGCCGGGACAGTTCAGCCCCAGCATTTT. Translated: CASLQAGTVQPQHF.

At least ten counts were recorded for this clone. The chain recombines TRBV28 with TRBJ1-6; D is unclear. The CDR3 sequence is 12 residues long. The V end was cut by 1 base, the J end by 8 bases, with 3 bases between. The germline V gene has CDR1 MDHEN and CDR2 SYDVKM. In DNA form, the CDR3 reads TGTGCCAGCAGTTTATTACATTCACCCCTCCACTTT. Translation: CASSLLHSPLHF.

This clone was counted ten times or more. The chain has TRBV12-3 or TRBV12-4 and TRBJ2-1; 8 nucleotides line up with TRBD2. V was clipped by 5 bases and J by 9 bases; unmatched bases: 12. The CDR3 totals 15 residues. This chain's CDR3 is CASSLSGTRWREQFF. The CDR3 nucleotides read TGTGCCAGCAGTCTTTCTGGGACTAGGTGGCGTGAGCAGTTCTTC.

This clone was seen repeatedly, ten times or more. The chain links TRBV20-1 to TRBJ2-4; TRBD2 agrees at 8 bases. The junction had 12 bases not matched to a gene; V was cut back by 5 bases and J by 6 bases. The germline V gene encodes CDR1 DFQATT and CDR2 SNEGSKA (reference sequence). CDR3 length: 15 amino acids. CDR3 nucleotide sequence: TGCAGTGCTTCCAGGACTAGCTCACTCGTAAACATTCAGTACTTC. Translated: CSASRTSSLVNIQYF.

This clone came up many times. The chain is built from TRBV25-1 and TRBJ2-7; possibly TRBD1 for D (6 bases). The CDR3 consists of 14 residues. V was clipped by 1 base and J by 3 bases, with 10 bases between them. Germline V gene data show CDR1 as MGHDK and CDR2 as SYGVNS. The CDR3 spells CASSEFGGGYEQYF. As DNA, the CDR3 is TGTGCCAGCAGTGAATTTGGGGGCGGCTACGAGCAGTACTTC.

This clone has ten or more counts. CDR3 in amino acids: CASSLQLAGGSNIQYF. The CDR3 nucleotides are TGTGCCAGCAGCTTACAACTAGCGGGAGGCAGTAACATTCAGTACTTC. The chain employs TRBV11-2 and TRBJ2-4, with 12 bases lining up with TRBD2. This CDR3 is 16 amino acids long. V lost 2 bases to trimming and J lost 7 bases; unmatched junction nucleotides: 6. Germline-derived CDR1 and CDR2 are SGHAT and FQNNGV. Full variable domain (rest looked up from reference TRBV11-2 and TRBJ2-4): EAGVAQSPRYKIIEKRQSVAFWCNPISGHATLYWYQQILGQGPKLLIQFQNNGVVDDSQLPKDRFSAERLKGVDSTLKIQPAKLEDSAVYLCASSLQLAGGSNIQYFGAGTRLSVL.

Regarding this clone: Being one base from a much bigger clone, this may be a read error. V and J are TRBV20-1 and TRBJ1-1; D is perhaps TRBD1 (6 bases). The CDR3 contains 12 residues. Germline V gene data show CDR1 as DFQATT and CDR2 as SNEGSKA (reference sequence). The V and J ends lost 6 bases and 7 bases respectively, with 15 bases between them. CDR3 in amino acids: CSAMDSGIEAFF. CDR3 bases: TGCAGTGCAATGGACAGTGGCATTGAAGCTTTCTTT.

In the case of this clone: The junction departs from the called germline gene at one end, perhaps through a read error. The V call is TRBV27, the J call TRBJ2-7; D gene unclear. Germline assignment: CDR1 MNHEY and CDR2 SMNVEV (reference sequence). The CDR3 spans 12 residues. The CDR3 sequence: CASSSGLDDQYF. The DNA for the CDR3 is TGTGCCAGCAGCAGTGGGCTTGACGATCAGTACTTC.

This clone was counted at least ten times. J is TRBJ1-1 and V is TRBV19; 9 bases fit TRBD1. This CDR3 comprises 15 residues. Germline values: CDR1 LNHDA, CDR2 SQIVND (reference sequence). V lost 5 bases to trimming and J lost 4 bases; unmatched junction nucleotides: 8. The CDR3 region is CASSGPGTGSTEAFF. DNA of the CDR3: TGTGCCAGTAGTGGCCCCGGGACAGGGAGCACTGAAGCTTTCTTT.

This clone has only one observation. This chain links TRBV11-2 with TRBJ1-1; TRBD1 might be the D (5 bases). Germline V gene data show CDR1 as SGHAT and CDR2 as FQNNGV. The CDR3 totals 11 residues. The V end was cut by 4 bases, the J end by 10 bases, with 10 bases between. CDR3 DNA sequence: TGTGCCAGCAGCTCCGGGGCCACAGCTTTCTTT. The encoded protein is CASSSGATAFF.

This clone has more than one count but fewer than ten. The chain joins TRBV6-2 or TRBV6-3 to TRBJ1-5; D remains unclear. Germline CDR1 MNHEY, CDR2 SVGEGT. Trimming left V 2 bases short and J 3 bases short, with 5 bases between. The CDR3 is 13 amino acids. This chain's CDR3 is CASSYRDNQPQHF. CDR3 DNA: TGTGCCAGCAGTTACAGGGACAATCAGCCCCAGCATTTT.

This clone was seen at least ten times. This sequence may be a read error, since a much larger clone differs from it by one base. The CDR3 loop reads CASSLAAGSNEQFF. The CDR3 bases are TGTGCCAGCAGTTTAGCGGCCGGGAGCAATGAGCAGTTCTTC. V usage is TRBV12-3 or TRBV12-4 and J usage is TRBJ2-1, with D possibly being TRBD2 (6 bases). The CDR3 extends over 14 amino acids. With 0 bases removed from V and 6 bases from J, the gap between germline ends came to 9 bases.

In this sample, this clone turned up once. DNA of the CDR3: TGTGCCAGCAGCGTTGGGGGTCCCTATGGCTACACCTTC. The encoded protein is CASSVGGPYGYTF. The chain combines TRBV5-6 with TRBJ1-2, with D possibly TRBD1 on 5 matching bases. Germline lookup yields CDR1 SGHDT and CDR2 YYEEEE. This CDR3 has 13 residues. V was cut by 4 bases and J by 4 bases, with 11 bases left in between.

In its sample, this clone was seen many times. This chain joins TRBV11-2 and TRBJ1-2, with D possibly TRBD1 on 6 matching bases. Germline V lookup: CDR1 SGHAT, CDR2 FQNNGV. CDR3 length: 14 residues. V lost 4 bases to trimming and J lost 2 bases, with 11 bases between them. DNA for the CDR3: TGTGCCAGCAGCTGGACAGCAAAAAACTATGGCTACACCTTC. As protein: CASSWTAKNYGYTF.

This clone has at least ten counts. The gene calls are TRBV24-1 and TRBJ2-2; TRBD2 matches 8 bases. The CDR3 length is 16 residues. CDR1 KGHDR and CDR2 SFDVKD come from the germline V gene. Trimming took 4 bases from V and 7 from J; bases not matched to a gene: 10. CDR3 nucleotide sequence: TGTGCCACCAGTGACTCGAGCGGGAGAGGTGGCGGGGAGCTGTTTTTT. Its protein product is CATSDSSGRGGGELFF.

In its sample, this clone was seen many times. The sample holds other DNA sequences that translate to the same CDR3. The chain carries TRBV28 and TRBJ2-3; TRBD2 is a possible D gene (6 bases). Germline loops: CDR1 MDHEN, CDR2 SYDVKM. The CDR3 is 14 amino acids. The V end was cut by 2 bases, the J end by 6 bases, with 12 bases between. CDR3 sequence: CASSLPGDLDTQYF. The CDR3 nucleotides read TGTGCCAGCAGTTTACCGGGAGATTTGGATACGCAGTATTTT.

This clone appeared a few times. V and J are TRBV6-1 and TRBJ2-1; D uncertain. The germline CDR1 and CDR2 sequences are MNHNS and SASEGT. The CDR3 has 15 amino acids. Trimming took 5 bases from V and 4 from J, leaving 15 bases between them. This chain's CDR3 is CASSPSGQAYNEQFF. CDR3 bases: TGTGCCAGCAGTCCTAGTGGTCAGGCATACAATGAGCAGTTCTTC.

This clone was observed at least ten times. V and J are TRBV2 and TRBJ1-4, with D uncertain. The V gene's germline CDR1 is SNHLY and CDR2 FYNNEI. The CDR3 has 13 amino acids. V lost 5 bases, J lost 8 bases, and 12 bases lay in between. CDR3 loop: CASSTAGWEKLFF. The CDR3 DNA reads as TGTGCCAGCAGTACGGCGGGTTGGGAAAAACTGTTTTTT. Full variable domain (rest looked up from reference TRBV2 and TRBJ1-4): EPEVTQTPSHQVTQMGQEVILRCVPISNHLYFYWYRQILGQKVEFLVSFYNNEISEKSEIFDDQFSVERPDGSNFTLKIRSTKLEDSAMYFCASSTAGWEKLFFGSGTQLSVL.

This clone was detected ten times or more. A read error may explain this, as a much larger clone is one base away. Given the absence of the conserved phenylalanine or tryptophan at the CDR3 end, a read error is likely. The chain combines TRBV24-1 with TRBJ1-6, with 8 positions matching TRBD1. Germline CDR1 is KGHDR and CDR2 is SFDVKD. CDR3 length: 12 residues. J was trimmed by 15 bases and V by 3 bases; bases with no gene match: 3. The CDR3 DNA reads TGTGCCACCAGTGATCTGGGACAGGTCCTCCACCTT. Its translation: CATSDLGQVLHL.